This T cell receptor (beta chain) was sequenced during a study of patients and donors after allogeneic stem cell transplantation. The CDR3 runs to 11 residues. Looked up from germline, CDR1 is SGHTA and CDR2 is FQGTGA. From the RT-PCR reads, TCRdb called clonotypes with MiXCR, one entry per CDR3 protein. The table has around 17,000 distinct CDR3 sequences, 27% seen once. The receptor's source is a human donor who was either an allogeneic HSCT recipient or a stem cell or donor lymphocyte infusion donor (not recorded which). It is not recorded whose cells these are; they may come from a transplant donor. The sequenced material came from blood, either unsorted or a sorted T cell fraction (not recorded which). The J gene is TRBJ1-1, the V gene TRBV7-3; D might be TRBD1 (5 bases). DNA for the CDR3: TGTGCTACTAAGGGGATCACTGAAGCTTTCTTT. Translation gives CATKGITEAFF.